This T cell receptor beta chain appears in the sequencing data of a study of blood T cell repertoires in COVID-19 (dated by TCRdb to the early 2020s). Some background on the complete study: Samples covering the acute and convalescent phases of COVID-19 were provided by collaborators in the United States, Italy and Spain. The material from the prospective study consisted of cDNA or gDNA derived from T cells, B-cell-depleted T cells, or PBMCs. The repertoires were made available in a free public database intended to serve as a resource for research on the immune response to SARS-CoV-2. Subjects who had been exposed to COVID-19, were actively infected with it, or had recovered from it provided the deeply sampled blood TCRbeta repertoires that made up the dataset. Nearly every sample came with metadata listing a de-identified subject ID, COVID-19 status, age in years and sex. The samples were drawn from two sources: the first 160 participants of the ongoing ImmuneRACE study, and fewer than 1,500 subjects contributed by 6 global collaborators. Where available, HLA class I and class II types were taken from metadata supplied by the sample provider and were not determined by assay-based typing.

With respect to this clone: Its cognate antigen has yet to be identified. Base qualities are not provided; no much larger clone lies one nucleotide away.

CDR1 and CDR2, looked up from the germline V gene, are KGHSH and LQKENI. Trimming leaves V shorter by 6 bases and J shorter by 5 bases, with the junction holding 10 bases beyond the gene matches. The CDR3 contains 15 residues, cysteine and phenylalanine counted. The only DNA kept is the CDR3, 45 bases in frame from the first base. Participants in the prospective study were enrolled through a virtual design, were aged roughly 18 to 95 years, and lived in under 25 United States geographic areas. In the prospective study, cohorts were assigned on the basis of participant-reported clinical history obtained from a screening survey and a study questionnaire. In the prospective study, mobile phlebotomists collected whole blood, serum and a nasopharyngeal or oropharyngeal swab from each participant. Additional blood draws and questionnaires over a 2-month period could optionally be provided by prospective study participants. Blood samples from the prospective study were shipped frozen or at room temperature prior to DNA extraction.

Overall study outcomes, separate from this receptor: How much clinical and demographic metadata was included differed by source and by participant, and the metadata was provided uncurated.

The immunoSEQ Assay, a bias-controlled multiplex PCR, was used to amplify TCRbeta CDR3 regions from genomic DNA. On the study's bioinformatics: Nucleated cell counts per sample were estimated from amplification of reference gene primers within the assay. To quantify the absolute abundance of each unique TCRbeta CDR3 rearrangement, sequence reads were collapsed and filtered. For each sample, productive Simpson clonality was calculated by taking the square root of Simpson's diversity index across productive rearrangements. As stored in TCRdb, this immuneACCESS dataset retains in-frame rearrangements with V and J assigned. A fraction of the clones does not appear; measured against another copy, unresolved V genes explain less than half of the discrepancy, and the remainder lacks a known reason. V and J calls and clone size are copied from that table; D and trimming were computed from the DNA. The sample profile shows 190,000 or so clones; roughly 87% of them were found once. The top ten constitute about 9.4% of the sample.

Sequencing was performed on PBMCs or T cells enriched from blood (not recorded which). This receptor was identified in a man aged 18 to 30 with acute COVID-19. The chain was built from TRBV18 and TRBJ1-1, with 9 junctional bases fitting TRBD1. The DNA sequence is as follows: TGTGCCAGCTCCACAGAGACAGGGGGGAGAACTGAAGCTTTCTTT. Translated, this gives CASSTETGGRTEAFF.